This T cell receptor beta chain came from a study of cytomegalovirus exposure and HLA in healthy donors. The study's findings and limits: CMV antigen specificity was confirmed in vitro for a few CMV-associated chains. The authors later linked a missense DCLRE1C variant to TCR beta V- and J-gene trimming. The study reported that TCR beta sequences accurately predicted HLA-A and HLA-B alleles in most subjects.

The CDR3 has 19 residues. The germline gives CDR1 MDHEN, CDR2 SYDVKM. Trimming took off 4 bases at V and 2 bases at J, with 27 bases between the two ends. A word on this clone: Its specificity is unknown.

60 Vbeta and 13 Jbeta primers were used in PCR. Produced via immunoSEQ multiplex PCR; TCRdb's table is partial and in-frame only. The data show approximately 100,000 clones, about 80% seen once. The genes are TRBV28 and TRBJ2-7; D is unresolved. The sample was PBMCs. This clonotype originated in a woman aged 40-49 years in good health and CMV-seronegative. CDR3 amino acids: CASSSSPGSFSLLAYEQYF. The CDR3 DNA sequence: TGTGCCAGCAGTTCGTCACCGGGTTCCTTTTCACTGCTCGCCTACGAGCAGTACTTC.